This TCR beta chain originates from a study of response to subunit inactivated influenza vaccine. A note on this clonotype: A much larger clone differs from this one at a single base, so this may be a read error.

MiXCR, applied by TCRdb to the RT-PCR reads, yields one record per CDR3 protein. The sample consists of some 160,000 distinct CDR3 sequences, around 9.9% of them appearing once. In germline, CDR1 is SGHRS, CDR2 YFSETQ. The CDR3 consists of 12 residues. This chain joins TRBV5-1 and TRBJ2-5; TRBD2 is a possible D gene (5 bases). Sequencing was performed on non-naive T cells sorted from PBMCs, taken roughly 6 weeks after vaccination. The source is a man in his fifties or sixties who received an inactivated influenza vaccine. The CDR3 nucleotides read TGCGCCAGCACCTTGACGGGGGAGACCCAGTACTTC. Translation: CASTLTGETQYF.